These 13 T cell receptor beta chains share one sample of origin, sequenced in a study of radiotherapy plus CTLA-4 blockade in lung cancer. The table came from immunoSEQ multiplex PCR; TCRdb's copy has only in-frame clones and leaves some out. The sample holds approximately 33,000 clones, more than 75% seen once. The specimen comprised peripheral blood, sampled from a patient treated with radiotherapy plus ipilimumab. The source of these receptors is a human donor with non-small cell lung cancer who had stable disease on radiotherapy plus ipilimumab.

V is TRBV27 and J is TRBJ1-4, with D tentatively TRBD1 (5 bases). Trimming left V 3 bases short and J 0 bases short, with 11 bases between. The CDR3 consists of 16 residues. Per the germline V gene, CDR1 is MNHEY and CDR2 is SMNVEV (reference sequence). CDR3 region: CASSFYGAATNEKLFF. The DNA for the CDR3 is TGTGCCAGCAGTTTCTATGGGGCTGCAACTAATGAAAAACTGTTTTTT.

This clone appeared a few times. The rearrangement links TRBV5-4 to TRBJ1-1; D unclear. The CDR3 sequence is 15 residues long. CDR1 and CDR2 from the germline V gene are SGHNT and YYREEE (reference sequence). Trimming removed 0 bases at V and 0 bases at J, with 9 bases between. This chain's CDR3 is CASSLEAGMNTEAFF. CDR3 sequence (DNA): TGTGCCAGCAGCTTGGAGGCCGGGATGAACACTGAAGCTTTCTTT.

This clone turned up a few times. V gene TRBV7-9 combines with J gene TRBJ2-2, with TRBD2 matching 8 bases. Germline trimming cut 5 bases from V and 3 bases from J; bases unmatched to any gene: 5. CDR3 length equals 15 residues. CDR1 and CDR2 (germline): SEHNR, FQNEAQ (reference sequence). The CDR3 spells CASSPPGGHTGELFF. CDR3 DNA sequence: TGTGCCAGCAGCCCCCCGGGAGGGCACACCGGGGAGCTGTTTTTT.

The chain combines TRBV2 with TRBJ2-1; 7 bases are shared with TRBD2. Per the germline V gene, CDR1 is SNHLY and CDR2 is FYNNEI. J gave up 5 bases and V 0 bases, and 7 bases lay outside the gene matches. This CDR3 contains 16 residues. CDR3 DNA sequence: TGTGCCAGCAGTGAAGCGCTTCGGGACTACAACAATGAGCAGTTCTTC. Its protein product is CASSEALRDYNNEQFF.

V and J are TRBV4-1 and TRBJ1-1; 7 positions agree with TRBD1. Trimming cost V 6 bases and J 5 bases; bases outside gene matches: 9. CDR3 length: 14 amino acids. The germline V gene encodes CDR1 MGHRA and CDR2 YSYEKL. Here the CDR3 DNA reads TGCGCCAGCAGGACAGGGCCGGGGATTACTGAAGCTTTCTTT. Residues: CASRTGPGITEAFF.

This clone was recorded once. The gene calls are TRBV14 and TRBJ2-5, with TRBD1 matching 10 bases. This CDR3 region has 14 residues. CDR1 is SGHDN, CDR2 FVKESK, per germline. J lost 5 bases, V lost 4 bases, and 4 bases had no gene match. CDR3 nucleotides: TGTGCCAGCAGCCGGGGACAGGGGTCGGAGACCCAGTACTTC. It specifies CASSRGQGSETQYF.

The rearrangement uses TRBV6-1 and TRBJ1-1; D gene ambiguous. The CDR3 contains 13 residues. The V end was cut by 6 bases, the J end by 4 bases, with 12 bases between. Per the germline V gene, CDR1 is MNHNS and CDR2 is SASEGT. CDR3 nucleotides: TGTGCCAGCAGGACCAGCTGGGTCACTGAAGCTTTCTTT. Encoded protein: CASRTSWVTEAFF.

The rearrangement joins TRBV9 to TRBJ2-3, with D uncertain. The V and J ends lost 0 bases and 7 bases respectively, with 9 bases between them. CDR1 and CDR2 from the germline V gene are SGDLS and YYNGEE. This CDR3 comprises 13 residues. The CDR3 region is CASSVVGGNTQYF. The CDR3 nucleotides read TGTGCCAGCAGCGTAGTCGGCGGAAATACGCAGTATTTT.

The rearrangement joins TRBV5-6 to TRBJ1-5; the D is unclear. Germline V gene lookup returns CDR1 SGHDT and CDR2 YYEEEE. The CDR3 has 14 amino acids. The germline V and J ends were trimmed by 1 base and 5 bases, with 10 bases remaining between them. Here the CDR3 reads CASSLRPGDQPQHF. CDR3 DNA: TGTGCCAGCAGCTTGAGGCCAGGCGATCAGCCCCAGCATTTT.

This clone was observed once. This chain connects TRBV6-1 to TRBJ2-6; a weak D match, TRBD1 (6 bases). Germline V gives CDR1 MNHNS, CDR2 SASEGT. The length of the CDR3 is 17 residues. The V end was cut by 2 bases, the J end by 0 bases, with 11 bases between. Here the CDR3 reads CASSERGRGSGANVLTF. The CDR3 DNA reads as TGTGCCAGCAGTGAAAGGGGGAGAGGCTCTGGGGCCAACGTCCTGACTTTC.

The chain carries TRBV6-5 and TRBJ1-2; a weak D match, TRBD1 (6 bases). Germline V lookup: CDR1 MNHEY, CDR2 SVGAGI. Deletions cut 5 bases from V and 5 bases from J, with 15 bases between. The CDR3 is 14 residues long. CDR3 amino acids: CASSEVSGDYGYTF. CDR3 DNA: TGTGCCAGCAGTGAAGTCTCAGGGGATTATGGCTACACCTTC.

By sample share, this clone is medium-sized. The V and J genes are TRBV19 and TRBJ2-7, with 10 bases fitting TRBD2. Looked up from germline, CDR1 is LNHDA and CDR2 is SQIVND (reference sequence). V trimming: 2 bases; J trimming: 4 bases; junction bases outside the gene matches: 5. This CDR3 region has 15 residues. CDR3 DNA sequence: TGTGCCAGTAGTATACTAGCGGGGGCCGGGTACGAGCAGTACTTC. Translated: CASSILAGAGYEQYF.

This clone has a handful of counts. This chain connects TRBV7-8 to TRBJ1-5; D is possibly TRBD1 (6 bases). V was clipped by 5 bases and J by 4 bases, with 15 bases between them. This CDR3 comprises 15 residues. Germline loops: CDR1 SGHVS, CDR2 FQNEAQ. CDR3 bases: TGTGCCAGCAGCATACACGACAGGACAAATCAGCCCCAGCATTTT. Its translation is CASSIHDRTNQPQHF. The full variable domain, rest sourced from reference TRBV7-8 and TRBJ1-5, is GAGVSQSPRYKVAKRGQDVALRCDPISGHVSLFWYQQALGQGPEFLTYFQNEAQLDKSGLPSDRFFAERPEGSVSTLKIQRTQQEDSAVYLCASSIHDRTNQPQHFGDGTRLSIL.